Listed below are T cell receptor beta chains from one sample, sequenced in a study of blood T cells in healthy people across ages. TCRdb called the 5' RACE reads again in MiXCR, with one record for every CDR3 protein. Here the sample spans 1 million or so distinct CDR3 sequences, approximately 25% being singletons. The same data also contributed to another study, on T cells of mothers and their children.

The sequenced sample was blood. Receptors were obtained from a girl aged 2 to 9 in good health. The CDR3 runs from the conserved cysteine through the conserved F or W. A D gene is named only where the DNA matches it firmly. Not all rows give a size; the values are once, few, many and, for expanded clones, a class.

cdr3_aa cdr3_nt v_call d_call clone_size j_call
CSAISGTGVNTQYF TGCAGTGCTATCTCCGGGACAGGGGTAAATACGCAGTATTTT TRBV20-1 TRBD1 - TRBJ2-3
CASSPSGAGNTEAFF TGTGCCAGCAGCCCTAGTGGGGCAGGGAACACTGAAGCTTTCTTT TRBV9 - many TRBJ1-1
CSASGANEQFF TGCAGTGCTAGTGGGGCGAATGAGCAGTTCTTC TRBV20-1 - - TRBJ2-1
CSVDRGYEQYF TGCAGCGTTGACAGGGGTTACGAGCAGTACTTC TRBV29-1 - many TRBJ2-7
CASSVTSYGETQYF TGTGCCAGCAGCGTGACTAGCTATGGGGAGACCCAGTACTTC TRBV9 TRBD2 few TRBJ2-5
CARKNIQYF TGTGCCAGAAAAAACATTCAGTACTTC TRBV6-1 - once TRBJ2-4
CASRVPGDEQFF TGTGCCAGCAGAGTTCCAGGGGATGAGCAGTTCTTC TRBV2 - few TRBJ2-1
CAVTSGGASITDTQYF TGTGCCGTAACTAGCGGGGGGGCAAGCATCACAGATACGCAGTATTTT TRBV10-3 TRBD2 - TRBJ2-3
CASRSSAMNTEAFF TGTGCCAGCAGGTCGTCCGCGATGAACACTGAAGCTTTCTTT TRBV12-3/TRBV12-4 - few TRBJ1-1
CASSVIGDSWDGYTF TGTGCCAGCAGCGTGATAGGGGACAGCTGGGATGGCTACACCTTC TRBV9 TRBD1 few TRBJ1-2